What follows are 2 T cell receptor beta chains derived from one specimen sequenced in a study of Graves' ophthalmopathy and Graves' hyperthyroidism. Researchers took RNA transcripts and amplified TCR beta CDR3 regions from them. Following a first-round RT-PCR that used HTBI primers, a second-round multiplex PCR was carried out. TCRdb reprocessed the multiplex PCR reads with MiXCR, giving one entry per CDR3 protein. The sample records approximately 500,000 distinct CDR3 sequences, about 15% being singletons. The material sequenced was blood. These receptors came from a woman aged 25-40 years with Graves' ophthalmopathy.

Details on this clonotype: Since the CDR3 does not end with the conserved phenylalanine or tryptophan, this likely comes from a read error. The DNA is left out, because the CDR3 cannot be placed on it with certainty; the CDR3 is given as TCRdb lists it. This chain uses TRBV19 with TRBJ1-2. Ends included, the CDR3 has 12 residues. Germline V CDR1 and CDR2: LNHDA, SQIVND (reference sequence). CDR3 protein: CASSNRDKLGTV.

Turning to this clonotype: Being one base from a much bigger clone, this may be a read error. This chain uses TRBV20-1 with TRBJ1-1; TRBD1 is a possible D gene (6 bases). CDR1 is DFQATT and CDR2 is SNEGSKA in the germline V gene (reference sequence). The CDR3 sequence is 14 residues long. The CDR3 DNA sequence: TGCAGTGCTAGAGTCGGGGGCGCCGCCACTGAAGCTCTCTTT. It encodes CSARVGGAATEALF.